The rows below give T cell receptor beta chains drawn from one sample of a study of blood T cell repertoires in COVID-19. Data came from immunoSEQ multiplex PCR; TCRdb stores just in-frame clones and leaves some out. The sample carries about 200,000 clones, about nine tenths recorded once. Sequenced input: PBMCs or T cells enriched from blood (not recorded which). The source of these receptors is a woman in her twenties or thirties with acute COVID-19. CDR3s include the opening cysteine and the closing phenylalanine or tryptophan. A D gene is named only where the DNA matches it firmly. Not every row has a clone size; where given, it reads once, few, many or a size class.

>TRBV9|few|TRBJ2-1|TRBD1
CASSVFGDRGLDEQFF
TGTGCCAGCAGCGTATTCGGAGACAGGGGGCTCGATGAGCAGTTCTTC
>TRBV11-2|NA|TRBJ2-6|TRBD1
CASRLGTGGASGANVLTF
TGTGCCAGCAGGCTTGGGACAGGGGGGGCTAGTGGGGCCAACGTCCTGACTTTC
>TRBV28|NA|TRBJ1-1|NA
CASMSDTEAFF
TGTGCCAGCATGTCTGACACTGAAGCTTTCTTT
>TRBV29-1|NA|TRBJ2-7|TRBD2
CSAFTSGARYEQYF
TGCAGCGCCTTTACTAGCGGGGCCCGCTACGAGCAGTACTTC
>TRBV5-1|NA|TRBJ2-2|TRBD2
CASSSAAGGATGELFF
TGCGCCAGCAGCTCGGCAGCGGGGGGGGCCACCGGGGAGCTGTTTTTT
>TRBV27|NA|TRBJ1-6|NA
CASGVPTGNSYNSPLHF
TGTGCCAGCGGAGTCCCGACGGGGAACTCCTATAATTCACCCCTCCACTTT
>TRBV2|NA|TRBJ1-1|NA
CASRFLGENTEAFF
TGTGCCAGCAGGTTCCTCGGGGAGAATACTGAAGCTTTCTTT
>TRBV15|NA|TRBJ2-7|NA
CATSSSRTAYEQYF
TGTGCCACCAGCAGTTCTCGGACAGCCTACGAGCAGTACTTC
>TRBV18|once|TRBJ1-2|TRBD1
CASSPSETGGGGYTF
TGTGCCAGCTCACCCTCTGAGACAGGGGGCGGCGGCTACACCTTC
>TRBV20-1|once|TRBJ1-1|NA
CSASRGAKLEAFF
TGCAGTGCTAGTCGGGGGGCCAAACTTGAAGCTTTCTTT
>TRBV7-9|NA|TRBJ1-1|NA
CASSLLGENTEAFF
TGTGCCAGCAGCTTATTGGGAGAGAACACTGAAGCTTTCTTT
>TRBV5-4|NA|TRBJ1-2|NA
CASSPVRGLGGYTF
TGTGCCAGCAGCCCTGTTAGGGGACTGGGGGGCTACACCTTC
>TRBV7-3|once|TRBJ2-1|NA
CASSSRPDSGYNEQFF
TGTGCCAGCAGCTCGAGACCGGACAGCGGTTACAATGAGCAGTTCTTC
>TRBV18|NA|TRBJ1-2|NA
CASSPPGGGYTF
TGTGCCAGCTCACCCCCCGGGGGTGGCTACACCTTC
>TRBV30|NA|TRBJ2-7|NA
CAWSDPRGYEQYF
TGTGCCTGGAGTGACCCCCGGGGCTACGAGCAGTACTTC
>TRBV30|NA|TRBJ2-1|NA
CAWSRTGHYSYNEQFF
TGTGCCTGGAGTAGGACGGGACACTATTCCTACAATGAGCAGTTCTTC
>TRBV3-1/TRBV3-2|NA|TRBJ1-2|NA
CASSQDKTDYGYTF
TGTGCCAGCAGCCAAGATAAGACAGACTATGGCTACACCTTC
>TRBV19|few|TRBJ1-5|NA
CASSNTEPQHF
TGTGCCAGTAGCAACACAGAGCCCCAGCATTTT
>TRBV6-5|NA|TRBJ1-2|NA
CASSRTESLYGYTF
TGTGCCAGCAGCCGGACAGAGAGCCTCTATGGCTACACCTTC
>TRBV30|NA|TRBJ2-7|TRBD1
CAWSLGQRYEQYF
TGTGCCTGGAGCCTGGGACAGCGCTACGAGCAGTACTTC
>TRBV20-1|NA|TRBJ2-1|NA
CSARDDNEQFF
TGCAGTGCTAGAGACGACAATGAGCAGTTCTTC
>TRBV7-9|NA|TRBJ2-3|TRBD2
CASSSGTSGSDTQYF
TGTGCCAGCAGCTCCGGGACTAGCGGGAGCGATACGCAGTATTTT
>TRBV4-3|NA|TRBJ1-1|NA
CASSQRQAAEAFF
TGCGCCAGCAGCCAAAGACAGGCGGCTGAAGCTTTCTTT
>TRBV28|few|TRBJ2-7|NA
CASSFPQDYEQYF
TGTGCCAGCAGTTTCCCGCAGGACTACGAGCAGTACTTC
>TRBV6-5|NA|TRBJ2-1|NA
CASSYVHDYNEQFF
TGTGCCAGCAGTTACGTACACGACTACAATGAGCAGTTCTTC
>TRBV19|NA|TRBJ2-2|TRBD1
CASRGGQGRAGELFF
TGTGCCAGTAGGGGCGGACAGGGGAGGGCCGGGGAGCTGTTTTTT
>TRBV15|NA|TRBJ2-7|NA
CATSRDRTDYEQYF
TGTGCCACCAGCAGAGATCGGACAGACTACGAGCAGTACTTC
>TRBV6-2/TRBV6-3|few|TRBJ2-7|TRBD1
CASSYSTGVDEQYF
TGTGCCAGCAGTTACTCGACAGGGGTCGACGAGCAGTACTTC
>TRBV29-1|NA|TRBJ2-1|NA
CSAVGGSTYNEQFF
TGCAGCGCGGTTGGGGGGTCTACCTACAATGAGCAGTTCTTC
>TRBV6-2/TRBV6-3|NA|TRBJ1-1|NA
CASSPQTVRGTEAFF
TGTGCCAGCAGCCCGCAAACTGTTAGAGGAACTGAAGCTTTCTTT
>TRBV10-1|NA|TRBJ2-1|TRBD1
CASSGQAAPPYNEQFF
TGCGCCAGCAGCGGACAGGCCGCACCCCCCTACAATGAGCAGTTCTTC
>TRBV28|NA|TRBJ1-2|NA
CASSLPLLSGEGYTF
TGTGCCAGCAGTTTACCCCTCCTTTCGGGTGAGGGCTACACCTTC
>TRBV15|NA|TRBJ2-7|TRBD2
CATSRDGQERGSSYEQYF
TGTGCCACCAGCAGAGATGGGCAGGAGCGGGGGAGCTCCTACGAGCAGTACTTC
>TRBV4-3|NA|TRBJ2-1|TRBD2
CASSQEREVNEQFF
TGCGCCAGCAGCCAAGAGCGGGAGGTCAATGAGCAGTTCTTC
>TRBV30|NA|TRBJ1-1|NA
CAWTLTTNTEAFF
TGTGCCTGGACTCTCACTACGAACACTGAAGCTTTCTTT
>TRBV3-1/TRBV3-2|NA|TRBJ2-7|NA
CASSQGGGKQYF
TGTGCCAGCAGCCAAGGGGGCGGGAAGCAGTACTTC
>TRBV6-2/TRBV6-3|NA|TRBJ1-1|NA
CASSYRRVNTEAFF
TGTGCCAGCAGTTACCGCAGGGTCAACACTGAAGCTTTCTTT
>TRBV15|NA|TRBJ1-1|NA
CATRRSQGAEAFF
TGTGCCACCAGGCGATCACAGGGAGCTGAAGCTTTCTTT
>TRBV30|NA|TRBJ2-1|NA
CAWTSRFDNEQFF
TGTGCCTGGACTAGCCGGTTCGACAATGAGCAGTTCTTC
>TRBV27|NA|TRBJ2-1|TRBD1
CASSLGQGTYNEQFF
TGTGCCAGCAGTTTGGGACAGGGAACCTACAATGAGCAGTTCTTC
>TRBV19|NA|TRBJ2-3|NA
CASNWGRADTQYF
TGTGCCAGTAACTGGGGGCGGGCAGATACGCAGTATTTT
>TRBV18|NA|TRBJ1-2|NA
CASSQQANYGYTF
TGTGCCAGCTCACAGCAAGCTAACTATGGCTACACCTTC
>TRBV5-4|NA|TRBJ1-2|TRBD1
CASSSPGQSYGYTF
TGTGCCAGCAGCTCCCCGGGACAGAGTTATGGCTACACCTTC
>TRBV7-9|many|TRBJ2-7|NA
CASSFGQGNEQYF
TGTGCCAGCAGCTTTGGTCAGGGTAACGAGCAGTACTTC
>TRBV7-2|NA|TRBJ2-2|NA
CASSSGGGGSNTGELFF
TGTGCCAGCAGCTCCGGCGGTGGGGGGTCGAACACCGGGGAGCTGTTTTTT
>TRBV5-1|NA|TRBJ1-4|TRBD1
CASSLGQGGEKLFF
TGCGCCAGCAGCTTAGGACAGGGGGGTGAAAAACTGTTTTTT
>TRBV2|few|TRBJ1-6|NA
CASSETGENSPLHF
TGTGCCAGCAGTGAGACGGGGGAAAATTCACCCCTCCACTTT
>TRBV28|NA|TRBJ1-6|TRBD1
CASSSRTGLIPPLHF
TGTGCCAGCAGTTCCCGGACAGGGCTCATCCCACCCCTCCACTTT
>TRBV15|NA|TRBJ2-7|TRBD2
CATSRDGTSVPYEQYF
TGTGCCACCAGCAGAGACGGGACTAGCGTCCCCTACGAGCAGTACTTC
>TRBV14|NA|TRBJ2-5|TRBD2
CASSLRRGGGETQYF
TGTGCCAGCAGCCTGCGGCGGGGGGGCGGTGAGACCCAGTACTTC
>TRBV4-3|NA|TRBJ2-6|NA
CASSRDSSGANVLTF
TGCGCCAGCAGCCGAGACAGCTCTGGGGCCAACGTCCTGACTTTC
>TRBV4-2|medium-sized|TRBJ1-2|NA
CASSQNRDGYTF
TGTGCCAGCAGCCAAAACAGGGATGGCTACACCTTC
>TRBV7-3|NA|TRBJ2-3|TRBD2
CASSFSGAHTDTQYF
TGTGCCAGCAGCTTTAGCGGGGCCCACACAGATACGCAGTATTTT